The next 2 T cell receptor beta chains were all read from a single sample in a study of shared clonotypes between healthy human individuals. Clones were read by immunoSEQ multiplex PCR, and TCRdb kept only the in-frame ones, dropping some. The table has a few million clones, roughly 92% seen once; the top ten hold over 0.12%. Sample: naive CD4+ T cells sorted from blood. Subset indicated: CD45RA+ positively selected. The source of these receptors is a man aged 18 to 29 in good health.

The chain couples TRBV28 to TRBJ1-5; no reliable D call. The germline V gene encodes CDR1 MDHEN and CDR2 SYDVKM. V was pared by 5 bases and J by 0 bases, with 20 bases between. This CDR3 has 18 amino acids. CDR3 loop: CASSLRLTVPYSNQPQHF. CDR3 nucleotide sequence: TGTGCCAGCAGTCTTCGCCTCACAGTGCCCTATAGCAATCAGCCCCAGCATTTT.

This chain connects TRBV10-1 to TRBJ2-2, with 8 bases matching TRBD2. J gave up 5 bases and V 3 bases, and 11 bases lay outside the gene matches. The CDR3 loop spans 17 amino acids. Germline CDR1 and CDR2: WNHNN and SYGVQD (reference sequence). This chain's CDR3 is CASSEAGLGKTTGELFF. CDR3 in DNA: TGCGCCAGCAGTGAAGCGGGACTAGGGAAAACTACCGGGGAGCTGTTTTTT.